Only one count was recorded for the clone carrying this TCR beta chain. V gave up 5 bases and J gave up 0 bases, with 5 bases separating them. The CDR3 runs 12 residues. Germline CDR1 reads SGHVS; CDR2 reads FNYEAQ. The sample is drawn from a study of T cell changes during pregnancy in multiple sclerosis. The repertoire was sequenced with immunoSEQ multiplex PCR; TCRdb's copy has only in-frame clones and lacks some. The table records about 79,000 clones, about 93% of them present only once. The TCR was taken from a female donor in good health, enrolled as a control in a pregnancy study. The sequenced sample was peripheral blood, obtained in the second trimester of pregnancy. V is TRBV7-6 and J is TRBJ2-7; D remains ambiguous. In nucleotides, the CDR3 is TGTGCCAGCAGCCCAAACTCCTACGAGCAGTACTTC. This encodes CASSPNSYEQYF.